Reported below is one T cell receptor beta chain. Its antigen is undetermined. This record comes from a study of blood T cells in healthy people across ages. Study information: Capture via template switching afforded approximately one barcoded beta molecule per two T cells.

The authors extracted at least 5.5 micrograms of total RNA per sample. A J-beta primer mix and a sample-barcoded 5' primer were used in a second PCR of roughly 6 to 11 cycles. TCRdb fed the 5' RACE reads into MiXCR, producing one record per CDR3 protein. The sample carries about 1.4 million distinct CDR3 sequences, approximately 59% recorded once. Whole-study results and caveats: There was a strong correlation between TCR beta diversity and naive T cell percentage.

Material for sequencing was blood. This receptor was identified in a man aged 18-30 years in good health.

This CDR3 is CSARGAASSSTYNEQFF. The CDR3 bases are TGCAGTGCTAGAGGGGCGGCTAGCTCATCAACCTACAATGAGCAGTTCTTC. The rearrangement joins TRBV20-1 to TRBJ2-1; perhaps TRBD2 as D (5 bases). Trimming shortened V by 1 base and J by 2 bases, and 18 bases separated the two germline ends. This CDR3 contains 17 residues. Germline V gives CDR1 DFQATT, CDR2 SNEGSKA (reference sequence).